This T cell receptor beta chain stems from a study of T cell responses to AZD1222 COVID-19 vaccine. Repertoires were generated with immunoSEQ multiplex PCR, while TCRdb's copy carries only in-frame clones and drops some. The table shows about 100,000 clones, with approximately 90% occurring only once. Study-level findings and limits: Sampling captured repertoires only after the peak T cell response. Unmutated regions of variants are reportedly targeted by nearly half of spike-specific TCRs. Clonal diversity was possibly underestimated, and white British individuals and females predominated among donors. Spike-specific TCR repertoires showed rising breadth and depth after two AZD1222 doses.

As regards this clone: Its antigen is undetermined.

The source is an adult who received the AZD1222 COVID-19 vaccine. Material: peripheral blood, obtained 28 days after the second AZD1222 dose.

The CDR3 loop is CASSPQGTGENEQFF. In DNA, the CDR3 is TGTGCCAGCTCACCACAAGGGACGGGAGAGAATGAGCAGTTCTTC. The rearrangement uses TRBV18 and TRBJ2-1, with TRBD2 as a possible D gene (6 bases). Germline assignment: CDR1 KGHSH and CDR2 LQKENI. V was clipped by 1 base and J by 7 bases, with 14 bases between them. The CDR3 extends over 15 amino acids.